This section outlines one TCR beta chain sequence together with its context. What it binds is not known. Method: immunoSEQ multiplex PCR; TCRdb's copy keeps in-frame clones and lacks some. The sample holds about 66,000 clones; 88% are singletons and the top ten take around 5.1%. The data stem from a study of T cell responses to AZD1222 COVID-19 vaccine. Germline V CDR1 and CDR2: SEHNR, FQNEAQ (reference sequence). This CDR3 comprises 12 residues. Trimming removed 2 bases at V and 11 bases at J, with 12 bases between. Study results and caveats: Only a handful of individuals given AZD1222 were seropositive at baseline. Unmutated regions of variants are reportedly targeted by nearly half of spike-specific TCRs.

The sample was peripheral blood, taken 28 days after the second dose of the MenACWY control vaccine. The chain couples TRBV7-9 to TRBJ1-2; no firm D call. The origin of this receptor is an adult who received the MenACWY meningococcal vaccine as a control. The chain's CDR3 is CASSLWQVRYTF. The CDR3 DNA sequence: TGTGCCAGCAGCTTATGGCAAGTGCGGTACACCTTC.